The 7 T cell receptor beta chains below were found in one sample sequenced in a study of OX40 agonist ivuxolimab in advanced cancers. The table came from immunoSEQ multiplex PCR; TCRdb's copy has only in-frame clones and leaves some out. This sample has tens of thousands of clones; just over 85% occur once, and the top ten carry 0.88%. Sequenced here: CD4+ or CD8+ T cells sorted from blood, sampled in a trial of the OX40 agonist ivuxolimab. Receptors originate from an adult with an advanced solid tumor such as melanoma, head and neck, liver or kidney cancer.

This clone was observed a single time. The chain carries TRBV5-1 and TRBJ2-5; 9 bases align to TRBD1. CDR1 and CDR2 (germline): SGHRS, YFSETQ. Germline trimming cut 4 bases from V and 5 bases from J; bases unmatched to any gene: 6. CDR3 length equals 14 residues. Here the CDR3 DNA reads TGCGCCAGCAGCACGGGGACAGGGCGGGAGACCCAGTACTTC. Translation gives CASSTGTGRETQYF.

This rearrangement joins TRBV5-1 to TRBJ2-3, with a possible D match to TRBD2 (5 bases). V shed 1 base and J shed 6 bases, with 12 bases lying between them. Germline V gene lookup returns CDR1 SGHRS and CDR2 YFSETQ. The CDR3 has 14 residues. CDR3: CASSLREIRDTQYF. CDR3 bases: TGCGCCAGCAGCTTGAGGGAGATTAGGGATACGCAGTATTTT. The full variable domain, with the rest looked up from reference TRBV5-1 and TRBJ2-3, is KAGVTQTPRYLIKTRGQQVTLSCSPISGHRSVSWYQQTPGQGLQFLFEYFSETQRNKGNFPGRFSGRQFSNSRSEMNVSTLELGDSALYLCASSLREIRDTQYFGPGTRLTVL.

The genes are TRBV2 and TRBJ1-6; perhaps TRBD1 as D (6 bases). CDR3 size: 15 residues. The V gene's germline CDR1 is SNHLY and CDR2 FYNNEI. The germline V and J ends were trimmed by 7 bases and 5 bases, with 15 bases remaining between them. CDR3 nucleotides: TGTGCCAGCACCCAAAGAGGACAGAATAATTCACCCCTCCACTTT. Residues: CASTQRGQNNSPLHF.

The chain carries TRBV18 and TRBJ1-1; no clear D. The germline V gene has CDR1 KGHSH and CDR2 LQKENI. The CDR3 extends over 13 amino acids. Trimming took off 1 base at V and 7 bases at J, with 10 bases between the two ends. The CDR3 spells CASSPLVDGEAFF. In DNA form, the CDR3 reads TGTGCCAGCTCACCACTGGTTGACGGTGAAGCTTTCTTT.

This clone has only one observation. This chain connects TRBV4-2 to TRBJ2-2; D is unclear. CDR1 and CDR2 (germline): LGHNA, YNFKEQ. V lost 0 bases and J lost 2, with 10 bases in between. The CDR3 contains 16 residues. CDR3 sequence (DNA): TGTGCCAGCAGCCAAGATCCAGGTCGAAACACCGGGGAGCTGTTTTTT. It yields the protein CASSQDPGRNTGELFF.

The V and J genes are TRBV14 and TRBJ2-3; a weak D match, TRBD1 (5 bases). This CDR3 is built from 15 residues. Germline V lookup: CDR1 SGHDN, CDR2 FVKESK. V lost 2 bases and J lost 4, with 13 bases in between. The CDR3 region has the DNA TGTGCCAGCAGCCAACCCAGGGTATCTTCAGATACGCAGTATTTT. Translation: CASSQPRVSSDTQYF.

The rearrangement joins TRBV2 to TRBJ2-2, with D unresolved. The V gene lost 2 bases and the J gene lost 8 bases, with 12 bases spanning the gap. CDR1 is SNHLY and CDR2 is FYNNEI in the germline V gene. The CDR3 runs 14 residues. CDR3 nucleotide sequence: TGTGCCAGCAGTGAAACTATGCTCGGGGGGGAGCTGTTTTTT. The encoded protein is CASSETMLGGELFF.